This record looks at one TCR beta chain sequence and its context. What antigen it recognizes has not been identified. Nothing much larger sits one base from this clone, and base qualities are not available. Libraries were constructed by the immunoSEQ multiplex PCR assay. TCRdb carries this immuneACCESS record with in-frame sequences only. Its versions omit some clonotypes, under half of them owing to an unresolved V gene in the studies checked, with the rest unexplained. The sample records about 88,000 clones, roughly 94% of which are singletons. The top ten constitute 0.3% to 0.35% of the sample. The germline V gene provides CDR1 MNHEY and CDR2 SVGAGI. The CDR3 starts with the cysteine, ends with the phenylalanine, and has 14 residues. Just CDR3 DNA is preserved here, 42 bases in frame from base 1. V is cut by 7 bases and J by 0 bases, and the space between the germline ends is 10 bases. The data belong to a study of technical replicates of blood from a handful of donors (dated by TCRdb to about 2017).

The material sequenced was T cells isolated from PBMCs. The source of this sequence is a human donor in good health. The chain employs TRBV6-5 and TRBJ2-1, with a weak D call of TRBD2 (5 bases match). The nucleotides are TGTGCCAGCACGGTGGGGAGCTCCTACAATGAGCAGTTCTTC. Translation gives CASTVGSSYNEQFF.